The 12 T cell receptor beta chains in this list originate from one sample, sequenced in a study of T cells in Graves' hyperthyroidism and ophthalmopathy. RNA transcripts were the template for amplifying TCR beta CDR3 regions. TCR CDR3 regions were first amplified by RT-PCR with HTBI primers. MiXCR, applied by TCRdb to the multiplex PCR reads, yields one record per CDR3 protein. The data hold 300,000 or so distinct CDR3 sequences, with about 20% observed a single time. The sequenced sample was blood. These receptor sequences come from a woman aged 50 to 60 with Graves' hyperthyroidism.

This clonotype has at least ten counts. V usage is TRBV20-1 and J usage is TRBJ2-5, with D maybe TRBD2 (6 bases). V lost 1 base to trimming and J lost 4 bases, with 13 bases between them. Germline CDR1 reads DFQATT; CDR2 reads SNEGSKA (reference sequence). The CDR3 extends over 14 amino acids. The CDR3 DNA follows: TGCAGTGCTAGAGGGCTAACGGGAGTAGAGACCCAGTACTTC. Its translation is CSARGLTGVETQYF.

The rearrangement links TRBV3-1 to TRBJ1-2; D perhaps matches TRBD1 (6 bases). CDR1 LGHDT and CDR2 YNNKEL come from the germline V gene (reference sequence). Trimming stripped 0 bases from V and 8 bases from J, with 16 bases between. The CDR3 is made up of 15 amino acids. In nucleotides, the CDR3 is TGTGCCAGCAGCCAAGATCGGGGGGCCTCTAGGGGCTACACCTTC. This sequence encodes CASSQDRGASRGYTF.

The chain recombines TRBV10-2 with TRBJ1-1, with 7 bases matching TRBD1. The CDR3 loop spans 14 amino acids. Germline V gene data show CDR1 as WSHSY and CDR2 as SAAADI. Trimming cost V 3 bases and J 5 bases; bases outside gene matches: 6. DNA of the CDR3: TGCGCCAGCAGTGAATTCAGGGGGGATACTGAAGCTTTCTTT. Translation gives CASSEFRGDTEAFF.

This clonotype was counted many times. The V call is TRBV28, the J call TRBJ2-1; 11 bases line up with TRBD2. CDR1 and CDR2 (germline): MDHEN, SYDVKM. V gave up 10 bases and J gave up 3 bases; unmatched junction bases: 5. The CDR3 is 14 amino acids. CDR3 DNA: TGTGCCACACTGGGACTAGCGGACTACAATGAGCAGTTCTTC. This translates into CATLGLADYNEQFF.

This clonotype was counted many times. V gene TRBV20-1 combines with J gene TRBJ2-3, with TRBD1 matching over 9 bases. The germline V gene encodes CDR1 DFQATT and CDR2 SNEGSKA (reference sequence). J lost 5 bases, V lost 5 bases, and 8 bases had no gene match. CDR3 length: 14 amino acids. The CDR3: CSAYRTGEGDTQYF. CDR3 nucleotide sequence: TGCAGTGCTTACCGGACAGGGGAGGGAGATACGCAGTATTTT.

There are many counts of this clonotype. The rearrangement uses TRBV30 and TRBJ1-1, with a weak D call TRBD1 (5 bases). The CDR3 is made up of 14 amino acids. Trimming cost V 4 bases and J 0 bases, with 12 bases left between them. Germline V gives CDR1 GTSNPN, CDR2 SVGIG (reference sequence). The CDR3 DNA sequence: TGTGCCTGGAACCTACAGGAGATGAACACTGAAGCTTTCTTT. Its translation is CAWNLQEMNTEAFF. The variable domain in full, with the rest retrieved from reference TRBV30 and TRBJ1-1, is SQTIHQWPATLVQPVGSPLSLECTVEGTSNPNLYWYRQAAGRGLQLLFYSVGIGQISSEVPQNLSASRPQDRQFILSSKKLLLSDSGFYLCAWNLQEMNTEAFFGQGTRLTVV.

This clonotype was observed many times. The chain recombines TRBV12-3 or TRBV12-4 with TRBJ2-1, with 11 bases that match TRBD2. This CDR3 spans 15 amino acids. V dropped 6 bases and J dropped 9; count of bases not matched to a gene: 10. The CDR3, as DNA: TGTGCCAGCAGCTCAACTAGCGGGGGATTCGGTGAGCAGTTCTTC. This codes for CASSSTSGGFGEQFF.

This clonotype was counted a few times. The rearrangement joins TRBV9 to TRBJ2-1, with D possibly TRBD2 on 7 matching bases. V was clipped by 3 bases and J by 5 bases, with 9 bases between them. CDR1 and CDR2 from the germline V gene are SGDLS and YYNGEE. The CDR3 loop spans 13 amino acids. CDR3 nucleotide sequence: TGTGCCAGCAGCGGGGGGGGCGACAATGAGCAGTTCTTC. This translates into CASSGGGDNEQFF.

This clonotype was counted a few times. This chain uses TRBV29-1 with TRBJ2-1; possible D gene TRBD1, 5 bases. From germline, CDR1 is SQVTM and CDR2 ANQGSEA. This CDR3 comprises 14 residues. Deletions cut 5 bases from V and 6 bases from J, with 17 bases between. The CDR3 region has the DNA TGCAGCGTTCTAATTCGCAGGGTAGGCAATGAGCAGTTCTTC. Translation gives CSVLIRRVGNEQFF.

This clonotype showed up many times. This chain joins TRBV9 and TRBJ1-1, with TRBD1 as a possible D gene (6 bases). Trimming stripped 0 bases from V and 1 base from J, with 10 bases between. The CDR3 extends over 15 amino acids. Germline-derived CDR1 and CDR2 are SGDLS and YYNGEE. The CDR3 DNA follows: TGTGCCAGCAGCGTAGATGTCAGGGGGAACACTGAAGCTTTCTTT. Residues: CASSVDVRGNTEAFF.

J is TRBJ1-1 and V is TRBV7-9; D ambiguous. The CDR3 is made up of 11 amino acids. Trimming stripped 2 bases from V and 7 bases from J, with 5 bases between. Germline V lookup: CDR1 SEHNR, CDR2 FQNEAQ (reference sequence). CDR3 loop: CASSLRDEAFF. CDR3 coding DNA: TGTGCCAGCAGCTTAAGAGATGAAGCTTTCTTT.

This clonotype was seen more than once but under ten times. The chain uses TRBV5-1 and TRBJ2-2; a possible D gene is TRBD2 (5 bases). This CDR3 region has 14 residues. The germline V and J ends were trimmed by 2 bases and 6 bases, with 11 bases remaining between them. CDR1 SGHRS and CDR2 YFSETQ come from the germline V gene. The CDR3 sequence is CASSFIQEAGELFF. CDR3 in DNA: TGCGCCAGCAGCTTCATTCAGGAGGCCGGGGAGCTGTTTTTT. Supplemented by reference TRBV5-1 and TRBJ2-2, the full variable domain reads KAGVTQTPRYLIKTRGQQVTLSCSPISGHRSVSWYQQTPGQGLQFLFEYFSETQRNKGNFPGRFSGRQFSNSRSEMNVSTLELGDSALYLCASSFIQEAGELFFGEGSRLTVL.